What follows is one TCR beta chain and its context. Its antigen is unidentified. The sample's treatment: around 19 received Ad26.COV2.S at low or high dose, single or two shots; 5 received placebo; per-sample allocation not given. The samples date from day 63 after the first vaccine or placebo injection. This CDR3 is built from 13 residues. Germline V gives CDR1 ENHRY, CDR2 SYGVKD. The trim removed 2 bases at V and 8 bases at J, leaving 5 bases unmatched. Some clones are missing from TCRdb's copy, which holds only in-frame ones; the method was immunoSEQ multiplex PCR. The data hold roughly 300,000 clones, with 88% observed a single time. The source of the sample is a study of Ad26.COV2.S vaccination and SARS-CoV-2 variants. For the study at large: By the intramuscular route, Ad26.COV2.S was given once, or twice 56 days apart.

Study conclusions and caveats: After vaccination, substantial breadth of spike-specific CD8+ and CD4+ responses was reported. It was found that vaccine and placebo recipients had similar non-spike TCR breadth.

V usage is TRBV10-3 and J usage is TRBJ1-2, with 7 bases identical to TRBD1. The source material was peripheral blood, sampled in a trial of Ad26.COV2.S vaccine versus placebo. The receptor's source is a person aged 18 to 59 who received the Ad26.COV2.S COVID-19 vaccine or a placebo. CDR3 coding DNA: TGTGCCATCAGTGAGCAGGGGGATGGCGGCTACACCTTC. The encoded protein is CAISEQGDGGYTF.